The sequence of this TCR beta chain was determined in a study of T-cell memory formation after mild COVID-19. General study results and limits: Among contracting clones, CD4+ were mainly CM/EM and CD8+ enriched in EMRA.

The CDR3 runs to 16 residues. Germline CDR1 is LGHNA and CDR2 is YNFKEQ. The junction had 5 bases not matched to a gene; V was cut back by 0 bases and J by 4 bases. TCRdb recomputed calls from the 5' RACE reads with MiXCR, one row per CDR3 protein. The sample records about 320,000 distinct CDR3 sequences, roughly an eighth being singletons. This clonotype has at least ten counts. Its antigen is unknown. The chain is built from TRBV4-2 and TRBJ2-1; 8 bases align to TRBD1. The TCR was taken from a man between 18 and 29 years old who had mild COVID-19 (a few samples of this study predate the infection). Cell type and time point are not known. The source material was PBMCs or a T cell subset sorted from them (not recorded which). The CDR3 sequence is CASSQEDRGGYNEQFF. In nucleotides, the CDR3 is TGTGCCAGCAGCCAAGAAGACAGGGGTGGATACAATGAGCAGTTCTTC.